One sample yielded the 32 T cell receptor beta chains listed below, sequenced in a study of blood T cell repertoires in COVID-19 (dated by TCRdb to 2020 to 2021). Library prep was done by the immunoSEQ multiplex PCR assay. Held by TCRdb, this immuneACCESS table contains in-frame sequences only and omits some clones. Under half of the omission traces to an unresolved V gene where checked; the cause of the rest is unknown. For this sample there are about 22,000 clones; approximately 83% appear just once. Approximately 23% of the sample lies in the top ten. Sequencing was carried out using peripheral blood. The receptors come from a man aged 80 or over with active or convalescent COVID-19.

CDR3: CASSLLPDDRPFNSGANVLTF. CDR3 sequence (DNA): TGTGCCAGCAGCTTACTGCCGGATGACAGACCGTTCAACTCTGGGGCCAACGTCCTGACTTTC. The chain joins TRBV7-3 to TRBJ2-6; weak D call: TRBD1 (5 bases). This CDR3 contains 21 residues. The V gene lost 2 bases and the J gene lost 0 bases, with 23 bases spanning the gap. Germline-derived CDR1 and CDR2 are SGHTA and FQGTGA. Combining the CDR3 with reference TRBV7-3 and TRBJ2-6 gives the whole variable domain GAGVSQTPSNKVTEKGKYVELRCDPISGHTALYWYRQSLGQGPEFLIYFQGTGAADDSGLPNDRFFAVRPEGSVSTLKIQRTERGDSAVYLCASSLLPDDRPFNSGANVLTFGAGSRLTVL.

This clone appeared a few times. The chain is built from TRBV2 and TRBJ1-2; D is perhaps TRBD1 (5 bases). The length of the CDR3 is 13 residues. Looked up from germline, CDR1 is SNHLY and CDR2 is FYNNEI. V shed 4 bases and J shed 6 bases, with 12 bases lying between them. CDR3 nucleotides: TGTGCCAGCAGTGCCTCAGGCAGGGATGGCTACACCTTC. Translation: CASSASGRDGYTF. The variable domain in full, with the rest retrieved from reference TRBV2 and TRBJ1-2, is EPEVTQTPSHQVTQMGQEVILRCVPISNHLYFYWYRQILGQKVEFLVSFYNNEISEKSEIFDDQFSVERPDGSNFTLKIRSTKLEDSAMYFCASSASGRDGYTFGSGTRLTVV.

The chain carries TRBV6-5 and TRBJ2-7, with a weak D call TRBD2 (5 bases). Germline loops: CDR1 MNHEY, CDR2 SVGAGI. This CDR3 has 13 residues. Trimming pared 6 bases from V and 3 bases from J, leaving 12 bases between. The CDR3 loop is CASSLGLSYEQYF. In DNA form, the CDR3 reads TGTGCCAGCAGCCTAGGACTGAGCTACGAGCAGTACTTC.

This clone was counted only a few times. The CDR3 region is CATADTPYEQYF. The CDR3 nucleotides read TGTGCCACCGCGGACACCCCCTACGAGCAGTACTTC. The chain has TRBV10-3 and TRBJ2-7, with D possibly being TRBD1 (5 bases). V was clipped by 10 bases and J by 2 bases, with 12 bases between them. Germline V gene data show CDR1 as ENHRY and CDR2 as SYGVKD. The CDR3 is 12 residues long.

This chain links TRBV5-5 with TRBJ1-4; D is perhaps TRBD1 (5 bases). V gave up 0 bases and J gave up 8 bases, with 17 bases separating them. The CDR3 runs 16 residues. The germline V gene encodes CDR1 SGHKS and CDR2 YYEKEE (reference sequence). CDR3 in DNA: TGTGCCAGCAGCTTGGGGGGCAGCCCCAAAGGCGAAAAACTGTTTTTT. Encoded protein: CASSLGGSPKGEKLFF.

This clone was found once. V and J are TRBV28 and TRBJ1-6; perhaps TRBD1 as D (6 bases). V was cut by 8 bases and J by 6 bases, with 8 bases left in between. The CDR3 spans 12 residues. From germline, CDR1 is MDHEN and CDR2 SYDVKM. The CDR3 nucleotides read TGTGCCAGCCAGGGGAGTAATTCACCCCTCCACTTT. Protein product: CASQGSNSPLHF.

V gene TRBV2 combines with J gene TRBJ2-1, with 12 positions matching TRBD2. There are 16 residues in the CDR3. V lost 7 bases to trimming and J lost 6 bases; unmatched junction nucleotides: 10. The germline CDR1 and CDR2 sequences are SNHLY and FYNNEI. The CDR3 nucleotides are TGTGCCAGCACTCCCCAACTAGCGGGAGGAGGCAATGAGCAGTTCTTC. As protein: CASTPQLAGGGNEQFF.

The rearrangement uses TRBV25-1 and TRBJ2-2, with 11 nucleotides matching TRBD1. Looked up from germline, CDR1 is MGHDK and CDR2 is SYGVNS. The CDR3 covers 15 residues. Trimming took 5 bases from V and 6 from J; bases not matched to a gene: 5. DNA for the CDR3: TGTGCCAGCAGTCCCGGGACAGGGGGGGCCGGGGAGCTGTTTTTT. Protein product: CASSPGTGGAGELFF.

The CDR3 nucleotides read TGTGCCAGCAGCCTCGGACAGGGCGTCAGGGCCGATGGCTACACCTTC. Translation: CASSLGQGVRADGYTF. The chain recombines TRBV11-2 with TRBJ1-2; 8 nucleotides agree with TRBD1. Trimming cost V 5 bases and J 6 bases; bases outside gene matches: 14. There are 16 residues in the CDR3. Germline-derived CDR1 and CDR2 are SGHAT and FQNNGV.

This chain links TRBV6-1 with TRBJ1-2; 7 positions match TRBD1. The CDR3 extends over 13 amino acids. Germline CDR1 MNHNS, CDR2 SASEGT. V was clipped by 3 bases and J by 8 bases; unmatched bases: 6. The CDR3 reads CASSETGLAGYTF. In DNA form, the CDR3 reads TGTGCCAGCAGTGAGACAGGGCTCGCCGGCTACACCTTC.

This clone has just one count. The J gene is TRBJ1-2, the V gene TRBV18, with unresolved D. CDR1 and CDR2 from the germline V gene are KGHSH and LQKENI. The CDR3 extends over 13 amino acids. V was pared by 4 bases and J by 8 bases, with 14 bases between. CDR3 amino acids: CASSLPGEGGYTF. The CDR3 DNA follows: TGTGCCAGCTCACTACCGGGAGAAGGAGGCTACACCTTC.

The chain couples TRBV12-3 or TRBV12-4 to TRBJ1-2; possible D gene TRBD1, 5 bases. The CDR3 has 13 amino acids. V dropped 1 base and J dropped 6 bases, with 9 bases sitting between them. For the CDR3, the DNA is TGTGCCAGCAGTTTAGAAGGGGTCGATGGCTACACCTTC. Translation: CASSLEGVDGYTF.

The CDR3 region is CASSPDRGGYTF. CDR3 DNA sequence: TGTGCCAGCAGCCCGGACCGGGGAGGCTACACCTTC. V and J are TRBV3-1 (or the pseudogene TRBV3-2) and TRBJ1-2; D is uncertain. Germline V gives CDR1 LGHDT, CDR2 YNNKEL (reference sequence). V dropped 4 bases and J dropped 8 bases, with 11 bases sitting between them. The CDR3 runs to 12 residues.

V is TRBV27 and J is TRBJ2-1; D is possibly TRBD1 (7 bases). The CDR3 has 17 amino acids. Germline values: CDR1 MNHEY, CDR2 SMNVEV (reference sequence). Trimming removed 2 bases at V and 3 bases at J, with 17 bases between. The CDR3: CASSLPNQGGLYNEQFF. CDR3 in DNA: TGTGCCAGCAGTTTACCAAATCAGGGGGGACTCTACAATGAGCAGTTCTTC.

V and J are TRBV7-8 and TRBJ2-1, with a possible D match to TRBD1 (6 bases). CDR3 length equals 14 residues. V was clipped by 5 bases and J by 7 bases, with 15 bases between them. The V gene's germline CDR1 is SGHVS and CDR2 FQNEAQ. The CDR3 DNA reads as TGTGCCAGCAGCCCGAGGCAGGGGTTAAATGAGCAGTTCTTC. This translates into CASSPRQGLNEQFF.

This clone has only a few counts. The chain uses TRBV7-8 and TRBJ2-1, with 10 bases fitting TRBD2. The germline V gene encodes CDR1 SGHVS and CDR2 FQNEAQ. With V trimmed by 5 bases and J by 2 bases, 3 bases remained unmatched. This CDR3 region has 15 residues. The CDR3 is CASSPAGGPYNEQFF. CDR3 DNA: TGTGCCAGCAGCCCAGCGGGGGGGCCCTACAATGAGCAGTTCTTC.

This rearrangement joins TRBV9 to TRBJ2-2; the match to TRBD1 covers 9 bases. Germline V lookup: CDR1 SGDLS, CDR2 YYNGEE. The ends lost 3 bases at V and 6 bases at J; junction bases unmatched: 3. The CDR3 spans 14 residues. The CDR3 sequence is CASSEQGAAGELFF. The DNA for the CDR3 is TGTGCCAGCAGCGAACAGGGGGCTGCCGGGGAGCTGTTTTTT.

There are a few counts of this clone. The chain employs TRBV5-1 and TRBJ2-1; a weak D match, TRBD2 (6 bases). Germline V gives CDR1 SGHRS, CDR2 YFSETQ. The CDR3 is 14 amino acids. V lost 1 base and J lost 2, with 7 bases in between. CDR3 nucleotides: TGCGCCAGCAGCTTGTGGGGGGCCTACAATGAGCAGTTCTTC. Translation: CASSLWGAYNEQFF.

V gene TRBV6-5 combines with J gene TRBJ1-2; D is undetermined. CDR1 is MNHEY and CDR2 is SVGAGI in the germline V gene. The CDR3 runs to 14 residues. CDR3 amino acids: CVGEKGVNNYGYTF. Here the CDR3 DNA reads TGTGTCGGGGAAAAAGGAGTGAATAACTATGGCTACACCTTC.

V gene TRBV5-1 combines with J gene TRBJ1-1, with D uncertain. V was shortened by 0 bases and J by 1 base, with 10 bases between the two germline ends. The CDR3 loop spans 15 amino acids. Germline CDR1 reads SGHRS; CDR2 reads YFSETQ. The CDR3 DNA reads as TGCGCCAGCAGCTTGGGGCACAGCTCGAACACTGAAGCTTTCTTT. Its protein is CASSLGHSSNTEAFF.

V usage is TRBV7-9 and J usage is TRBJ1-6, with 9 positions matching TRBD1. V lost 5 bases and J lost 3; bases outside the gene matches: 5. Germline V gene data show CDR1 as SEHNR and CDR2 as FQNEAQ (reference sequence). The CDR3 loop spans 16 amino acids. The CDR3 nucleotides are TGTGCCAGCAGCAACGGACAGGGGTTCTATAATTCACCCCTCCACTTT. This codes for CASSNGQGFYNSPLHF.

The table lists this clone with a count of one. V usage is TRBV19 and J usage is TRBJ2-3; 16 nucleotides agree with TRBD2. Germline CDR1 reads LNHDA; CDR2 reads SQIVND (reference sequence). This CDR3 region has 16 residues. V dropped 6 bases and J dropped 5; count of bases not matched to a gene: 5. CDR3 in amino acids: CASSGTSGRAGDTQYF. The CDR3, as DNA: TGTGCCAGTAGCGGGACTAGCGGGAGGGCCGGAGATACGCAGTATTTT.

This clone occurred a few times. V usage is TRBV7-9 and J usage is TRBJ1-1; D is uncertain. Germline values: CDR1 SEHNR, CDR2 FQNEAQ (reference sequence). Deletions cut 3 bases from V and 0 bases from J, with 8 bases between. The CDR3 is made up of 14 amino acids. CDR3 protein: CASSLVRMNTEAFF. CDR3 bases: TGTGCCAGCAGCTTGGTCAGAATGAACACTGAAGCTTTCTTT.

The chain joins TRBV6-5 to TRBJ2-7; 9 bases fit TRBD1. The CDR3 runs to 14 residues. Germline V gives CDR1 MNHEY, CDR2 SVGAGI. Losses at the gene ends were 5 bases for V and 5 bases for J; bases not matched to a gene: 7. CDR3 amino acids: CASSPGTGLHEQYF. DNA for the CDR3: TGTGCCAGCAGTCCCGGGACAGGGTTACACGAGCAGTACTTC.

This chain links TRBV30 with TRBJ2-6; the D gene is possibly TRBD2 (6 bases). CDR1 and CDR2 (germline): GTSNPN, SVGIG (reference sequence). V lost 3 bases to trimming and J lost 0 bases, with 21 bases between them. The CDR3 consists of 19 residues. CDR3 region: CAWSIFSGDLLSGANVLTF. The CDR3 DNA reads TGTGCCTGGAGCATTTTTAGCGGTGACTTACTCTCTGGGGCCAACGTCCTGACTTTC. The variable domain in full, with the rest retrieved from reference TRBV30 and TRBJ2-6, is SQTIHQWPATLVQPVGSPLSLECTVEGTSNPNLYWYRQAAGRGLQLLFYSVGIGQISSEVPQNLSASRPQDRQFILSSKKLLLSDSGFYLCAWSIFSGDLLSGANVLTFGAGSRLTVL.

V and J are TRBV5-1 and TRBJ1-6, with a weak D call TRBD1 (6 bases). The V gene's germline CDR1 is SGHRS and CDR2 YFSETQ. V shed 0 bases and J shed 7 bases, with 11 bases lying between them. This CDR3 contains 15 residues. CDR3 in DNA: TGCGCCAGCAGCTTGGAAGGGGGGGAGAATTCACCCCTCCACTTT. This gives the protein CASSLEGGENSPLHF.

This rearrangement joins TRBV3-1 (or the pseudogene TRBV3-2) to TRBJ2-1, with 10 bases lining up with TRBD2. The junction had 13 bases not matched to a gene; V was cut back by 4 bases and J by 7 bases. This CDR3 comprises 17 residues. From germline, CDR1 is LGHDT and CDR2 YNNKEL (reference sequence). The CDR3 DNA sequence: TGTGCCAGCAGCCCCCCCCAAGGGGGACTAGCGATTAATGAGCAGTTCTTC. It encodes CASSPPQGGLAINEQFF.

CDR3 DNA: TGTGCCAGCAGCTTTGCCGGTCGGGTTCGGTCTGAAGCTTTCTTT. This gives the protein CASSFAGRVRSEAFF. This chain joins TRBV13 and TRBJ1-1; no clear D gene. The germline V and J ends were trimmed by 3 bases and 6 bases, with 17 bases remaining between them. The V gene's germline CDR1 is PRHDT and CDR2 FYEKMQ (reference sequence). The CDR3 is 15 residues long.

The chain is built from TRBV5-1 and TRBJ2-2, with TRBD1 matching over 7 bases. Germline V CDR1 and CDR2: SGHRS, YFSETQ. The CDR3 is 17 residues long. Unmatched junction bases numbered 13, after V lost 1 base and J lost 7 bases. DNA of the CDR3: TGCGCCAGCAGCTTGAGGGCCGGGACAGTCGATAACGGGGAGCTGTTTTTT. Translating gives CASSLRAGTVDNGELFF.

The chain is built from TRBV19 and TRBJ2-1, with 8 bases identical to TRBD1. This CDR3 spans 16 amino acids. CDR1 and CDR2 (germline): LNHDA, SQIVND (reference sequence). Germline trimming cut 8 bases from V and 3 bases from J; bases unmatched to any gene: 12. This CDR3 is CASRYWTGQGYNEQFF. The CDR3 DNA is TGTGCCAGTCGATATTGGACTGGACAGGGCTACAATGAGCAGTTCTTC.

By share, this clone ranks as medium-sized. The chain carries TRBV6-2 or TRBV6-3 and TRBJ1-6; 7 nucleotides agree with TRBD1. Trimming removed 6 bases from V and 7 bases from J; junction bases left unmatched: 12. From germline, CDR1 is MNHEY and CDR2 SVGEGT. The length of the CDR3 is 16 residues. CDR3 bases: TGTGCCAGCAGCCTACTGGACAGGCGGGGCAATTCACCCCTCCACTTT. Its protein is CASSLLDRRGNSPLHF.

The chain uses TRBV29-1 and TRBJ2-7; D is ambiguous. This CDR3 has 13 residues. Trimming cost V 4 bases and J 4 bases, with 14 bases left between them. Looked up from germline, CDR1 is SQVTM and CDR2 is ANQGSEA. The CDR3 coding sequence is TGCAGCGTTGCAGTGGCCGCTCAATACGAGCAGTACTTC. Its translation is CSVAVAAQYEQYF.